The 20 T cell receptor beta chains below were found in one sample sequenced in a study of cytotoxic CD8 clonotypes in ibrutinib-treated CLL. Libraries were prepared by immunoSEQ multiplex PCR; TCRdb keeps only in-frame clonotypes and omits some of them. The table has about 28,000 clones, about three fifths seen once. Source: PBMCs, taken before ibrutinib treatment. The receptors shown here come from a human donor with chronic lymphocytic leukemia.

This chain links TRBV27 with TRBJ2-3; the D is unclear. The CDR3 sequence is 12 residues long. Trimming cost V 8 bases and J 2 bases, with 8 bases left between them. Germline V CDR1 and CDR2: MNHEY, SMNVEV (reference sequence). The CDR3 loop is CASGLTTDTQYF. The DNA for the CDR3 is TGTGCCAGCGGGTTGACCACAGATACGCAGTATTTT.

This clone was counted a single time. The rearrangement uses TRBV18 and TRBJ2-7, with TRBD2 identical over 11 bases. This CDR3 has 15 residues. CDR1 is KGHSH, CDR2 LQKENI, per germline. J lost 7 bases, V lost 0 bases, and 5 bases had no gene match. The CDR3 coding sequence is TGTGCCAGCTCACCACCTAGCGGGAGGGCGGGAGAGCAGTACTTC. This encodes CASSPPSGRAGEQYF. Full variable domain (rest looked up from reference TRBV18 and TRBJ2-7): NAGVMQNPRHLVRRRGQEARLRCSPMKGHSHVYWYRQLPEEGLKFMVYLQKENIIDESGMPKERFSAEFPKEGPSILRIQQVVRGDSAAYFCASSPPSGRAGEQYFGPGTRLTVT.

J is TRBJ1-5 and V is TRBV2; D gene uncertain. CDR1 is SNHLY and CDR2 is FYNNEI in the germline V gene. The CDR3 is made up of 13 amino acids. Trimming took 0 bases from V and 6 from J, leaving 6 bases between them. CDR3 nucleotides: TGTGCCAGCAGTGAAGCGCTACTTCAGCCCCAGCATTTT. Its protein product is CASSEALLQPQHF.

The chain couples TRBV12-2 to TRBJ2-1; the table's D call, TRBD1, was not checked against the DNA. TRBV12-2 constitutes a pseudogene. The CDR3 has 17 amino acids. The CDR3 region is CASRFDPQGAWGNEQFF. In DNA, the CDR3 is TGTGCAAGTCGCTTCGACCCCCAGGGGGCTTGGGGGAATGAGCAGTTCTTC.

J is TRBJ1-4 and V is TRBV14, with TRBD1 as a possible D gene (6 bases). The CDR3 consists of 17 residues. The germline V gene has CDR1 SGHDN and CDR2 FVKESK. V lost 0 bases to trimming and J lost 4 bases, with 15 bases between them. CDR3 sequence reads: CASSQERSDRNNEKLFF. The CDR3 nucleotides are TGTGCCAGCAGCCAAGAAAGATCGGACAGAAATAATGAAAAACTGTTTTTT. The whole variable domain, filled in from reference TRBV14 and TRBJ1-4, reads EAGVTQFPSHSVIEKGQTVTLRCDPISGHDNLYWYRRVMGKEIKFLLHFVKESKQDESGMPNNRFLAERTGGTYSTLKVQPAELEDSGVYFCASSQERSDRNNEKLFFGSGTQLSVL.

The table lists this clone with a few counts. The rearrangement joins TRBV29-1 to TRBJ2-3; 7 bases agree with TRBD1. This CDR3 region has 12 residues. V gave up 6 bases and J gave up 3 bases; unmatched junction bases: 3. Germline V lookup: CDR1 SQVTM, CDR2 ANQGSEA. The CDR3 DNA reads TGCAGCGTCCGACAGGGTACAGATACGCAGTATTTT. Residues: CSVRQGTDTQYF.

The rearrangement links TRBV19 to TRBJ2-1, with TRBD2 as a possible D gene (6 bases). The CDR3 has 15 amino acids. Germline V lookup: CDR1 LNHDA, CDR2 SQIVND (reference sequence). Trimming removed 5 bases at V and 8 bases at J, with 19 bases between. CDR3 bases: TGTGCCAGTAGTGTCGGGACTTACATAGGGGATGAGCAGTTCTTC. It yields the protein CASSVGTYIGDEQFF.

The chain is built from TRBV19 and TRBJ2-1; D unclear. Germline CDR1 is LNHDA and CDR2 is SQIVND (reference sequence). The CDR3 has 14 residues. V was cut by 0 bases and J by 3 bases, with 6 bases left in between. CDR3 sequence (DNA): TGTGCCAGTAGTATAGAGGCCCGCTACAATGAGCAGTTCTTC. It specifies CASSIEARYNEQFF. Drawing the rest from reference TRBV19 and TRBJ2-1, the complete variable domain is DGGITQSPKYLFRKEGQNVTLSCEQNLNHDAMYWYRQDPGQGLRLIYYSQIVNDFQKGDIAEGYSVSREKKESFPLTVTSAQKNPTAFYLCASSIEARYNEQFFGPGTRLTVL.

V is TRBV7-6 and J is TRBJ2-1; no clear D. CDR1 is SGHVS, CDR2 FNYEAQ, per germline. The CDR3 spans 15 residues. V gave up 4 bases and J gave up 0 bases, with 10 bases separating them. CDR3 sequence reads: CASSWPFSSYNEQFF. CDR3 sequence (DNA): TGTGCCAGCAGCTGGCCATTTAGCTCCTACAATGAGCAGTTCTTC.

The rearrangement links TRBV5-1 to TRBJ2-1; TRBD2 aligns across 9 bases. The CDR3 loop spans 14 amino acids. The germline gives CDR1 SGHRS, CDR2 YFSETQ. V shed 1 base, J shed 8 bases, and the junction held 4 bases outside the gene matches. The CDR3 coding sequence is TGCGCCAGCAGCTTGAACCTAGCGGGGCATGAGCAGTTCTTC. This gives the protein CASSLNLAGHEQFF.

This clone was seen a few times. The CDR3 loop reads CASSLNFVYEQFF. CDR3 in DNA: TGTGCCAGCAGCTTAAATTTCGTCTATGAGCAGTTCTTC. This sequence joins TRBV11-2 and TRBJ2-1; no clear D gene. The germline CDR1 and CDR2 sequences are SGHAT and FQNNGV. This CDR3 region has 13 residues. Trimming took 2 bases from V and 8 from J, leaving 10 bases between them.

This clone was counted once. This chain uses TRBV7-6 with TRBJ2-1; TRBD2 agrees at 8 bases. CDR1 SGHVS and CDR2 FNYEAQ come from the germline V gene. The CDR3 consists of 15 residues. V trimming: 7 bases; J trimming: 4 bases; junction bases outside the gene matches: 9. The CDR3 protein is CASTLAAGAYNEQFF. The CDR3 DNA reads as TGTGCCAGCACCCTGGCAGCGGGGGCGTACAATGAGCAGTTCTTC.

Note on this clone: Other DNA sequences within the sample encode an identical CDR3. DNA for the CDR3: TGCGCCAGCAGCTCAAACCCCCAAGAGACCCAGTACTTC. As protein: CASSSNPQETQYF. The chain joins TRBV5-1 to TRBJ2-5, with D uncertain. V lost 3 bases, J lost 1 base, and 7 bases lay in between. Per germline, CDR1 SGHRS and CDR2 YFSETQ. The CDR3 sequence is 13 residues long.

On this clone itself: At one boundary the junction diverges from the germline segment, which might be a read error. This chain joins TRBV2 and TRBJ1-2, with TRBD1 matching over 7 bases. This CDR3 region has 13 residues. Germline V gene lookup returns CDR1 SNHLY and CDR2 FYNNEI. The CDR3 protein is CASSNSKGAGYDF. As DNA, the CDR3 is TGTGCCAGCTCGAACAGTAAGGGGGCTGGCTACGACTTC.

The rearrangement joins TRBV4-2 to TRBJ2-6; 9 bases are a match to TRBD2. The CDR3 extends over 18 amino acids. The germline V gene encodes CDR1 LGHNA and CDR2 YNFKEQ. The V segment lost 6 bases and the J segment 0 bases; nucleotides outside the gene matches: 9. The chain's CDR3 is CASSQRLADNSGANVLTF. DNA for the CDR3: TGTGCCAGCAGTCAAAGACTAGCGGATAACTCTGGGGCCAACGTCCTGACTTTC.

The V gene is TRBV9, the J gene TRBJ2-1; D uncertain. Germline CDR1 SGDLS, CDR2 YYNGEE. CDR3 length: 16 residues. V shed 2 bases and J shed 0 bases, with 12 bases lying between them. The CDR3 coding sequence is TGTGCCAGCAGCGTTGGGTCTGGGTTCTCCTACAATGAGCAGTTCTTC. Amino acids: CASSVGSGFSYNEQFF.

This chain connects TRBV7-8 to TRBJ2-1; 11 bases are a match to TRBD2. Germline assignment: CDR1 SGHVS and CDR2 FQNEAQ. The CDR3 loop spans 18 amino acids. J lost 0 bases, V lost 3 bases, and 7 bases had no gene match. The CDR3 loop is CASSFGTGTSGSYNEQFF. As DNA, the CDR3 is TGTGCCAGCAGCTTCGGGACCGGGACTAGCGGCTCCTACAATGAGCAGTTCTTC.

This clone has only a few counts. This rearrangement joins TRBV25-1 to TRBJ1-2, with unresolved D. The CDR3 has 13 residues. Trimming took off 6 bases at V and 6 bases at J, with 14 bases between the two ends. Per the germline V gene, CDR1 is MGHDK and CDR2 is SYGVNS. CDR3 sequence (DNA): TGTGCCAGCAGCCCCGGTCAGTCGAATGGCTACACCTTC. Encoded protein: CASSPGQSNGYTF.

This clone was counted only a few times. V and J are TRBV12-5 and TRBJ1-3, with TRBD1 identical over 9 bases. Germline CDR1 and CDR2: LGHNT and FRNRAP. The CDR3 has 13 residues. DNA of the CDR3: TGTGCAAGACACTCGACAGGGGGGGACACCATATATTTT. Protein: CARHSTGGDTIYF.

The V gene is TRBV6-1, the J gene TRBJ2-5, with TRBD2 matching 11 bases. The CDR3 length is 16 residues. Per germline, CDR1 MNHNS and CDR2 SASEGT. Losses at the gene ends were 2 bases for V and 5 bases for J; bases not matched to a gene: 7. For the CDR3, the DNA is TGTGCCAGCAGTGAAAGGCTAGCGGGGGGTTGGGAGACCCAGTACTTC. This translates into CASSERLAGGWETQYF.